Described below is a single TCR beta chain sequence and its context. Its antigen remains unknown. The entry originates in a study of T cell repertoires in cytomegalovirus infection. Across the study: Alongside well-studied HLA-B-restricted CMV epitopes, recently identified HLA-C-restricted CMV epitopes were also used. From public TCR beta signatures came an indication of both CMV infection and matching HLA type. General study points: HLA-C-restricted TCR beta clonotypes specific for CMV led the ex vivo response. Based on cumulative public TCR beta family frequency, carriers of CMV plus the relevant HLA were identified.

TCRdb analysed the reads with MiXCR anew, one entry per CDR3 protein. The top ten clones hold 11% to 15% of a sample with hundreds of thousands of distinct CDR3 sequences, around 30% of them seen once. Trimming stripped 2 bases from V and 0 bases from J, with 5 bases between. CDR1 is ENHRY, CDR2 SYGVKD, per germline. The CDR3 contains 13 residues. The sequence was obtained from a human donor in good health (CMV status not recorded). Some clones in this sample may be carry-over from other donors' samples. The source was cultured CD8+ T cells from PBMCs, collected from culture after CMV antigen stimulation. This chain connects TRBV10-3 to TRBJ2-7; D remains ambiguous. Here the CDR3 reads CAISEGHSYEQYF. CDR3 sequence (DNA): TGTGCCATCAGTGAGGGGCACTCCTACGAGCAGTACTTC.